The subject of this entry is one TCR beta chain. Its target is unknown. In germline, CDR1 is LNHDA, CDR2 SQIVND (reference sequence). V dropped 6 bases and J dropped 4; count of bases not matched to a gene: 10. The CDR3 is made up of 16 amino acids. The data were taken from a study of shared clonotypes between healthy human individuals. Study-wide points: Investigators expected sequencing depth to affect clonotype sharing among donors.

Profiling relied on immunoSEQ multiplex PCR, and the TCRdb table lists in-frame clones only, not all of them. The sample consists of around 480,000 clones, roughly 85% of them appearing once. The TCR was taken from a woman aged 40 to 49 in good health. Some clones in this sample may be carry-over from other donors' samples. This chain connects TRBV19 to TRBJ2-3; the match to TRBD2 covers 10 bases. Material for sequencing was PBMCs. The CDR3 region is CASSKLAGGVADTQYF. DNA for the CDR3: TGTGCCAGTAGCAAGTTAGCGGGGGGAGTCGCAGATACGCAGTATTTT.